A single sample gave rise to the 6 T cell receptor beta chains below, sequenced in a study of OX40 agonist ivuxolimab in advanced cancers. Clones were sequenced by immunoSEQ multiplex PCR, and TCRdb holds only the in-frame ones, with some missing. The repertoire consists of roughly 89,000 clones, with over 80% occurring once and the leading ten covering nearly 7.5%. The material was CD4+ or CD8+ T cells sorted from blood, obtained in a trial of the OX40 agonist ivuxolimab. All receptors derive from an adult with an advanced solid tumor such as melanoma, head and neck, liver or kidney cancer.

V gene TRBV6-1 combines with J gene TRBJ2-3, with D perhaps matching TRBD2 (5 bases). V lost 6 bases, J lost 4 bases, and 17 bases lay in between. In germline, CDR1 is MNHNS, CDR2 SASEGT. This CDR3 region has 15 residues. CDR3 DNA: TGTGCCAGCAGGCTTGCGGAAACCGGGGCAGATACGCAGTATTTT. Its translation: CASRLAETGADTQYF.

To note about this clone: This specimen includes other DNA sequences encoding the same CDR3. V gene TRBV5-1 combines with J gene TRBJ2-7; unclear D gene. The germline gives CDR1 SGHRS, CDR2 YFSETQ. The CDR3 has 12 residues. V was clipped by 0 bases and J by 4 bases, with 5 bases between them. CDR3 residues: CASSLGGYEQYF. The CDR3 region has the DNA TGCGCCAGCAGCTTGGGGGGTTACGAGCAGTACTTC. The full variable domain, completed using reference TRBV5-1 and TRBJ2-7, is KAGVTQTPRYLIKTRGQQVTLSCSPISGHRSVSWYQQTPGQGLQFLFEYFSETQRNKGNFPGRFSGRQFSNSRSEMNVSTLELGDSALYLCASSLGGYEQYFGPGTRLTVT.

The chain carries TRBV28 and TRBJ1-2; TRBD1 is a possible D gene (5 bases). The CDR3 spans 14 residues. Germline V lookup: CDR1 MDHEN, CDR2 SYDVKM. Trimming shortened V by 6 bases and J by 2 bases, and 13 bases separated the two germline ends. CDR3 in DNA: TGTGCCAGCAGCCCCCCGTCAGGGAACTATGGCTACACCTTC. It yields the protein CASSPPSGNYGYTF.

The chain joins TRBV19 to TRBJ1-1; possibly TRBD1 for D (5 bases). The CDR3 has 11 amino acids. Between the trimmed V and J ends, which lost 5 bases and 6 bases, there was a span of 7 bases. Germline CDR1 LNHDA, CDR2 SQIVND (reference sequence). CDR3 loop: CASSLGAEAFF. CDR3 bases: TGTGCCAGTAGTCTGGGGGCTGAAGCTTTCTTT.

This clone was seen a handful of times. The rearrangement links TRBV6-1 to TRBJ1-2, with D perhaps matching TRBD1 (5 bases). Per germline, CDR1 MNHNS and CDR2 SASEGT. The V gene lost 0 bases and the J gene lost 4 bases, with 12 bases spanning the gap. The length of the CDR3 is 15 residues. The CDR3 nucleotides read TGTGCCAGCAGTGAAGCTGCGGACACCATCTATGGCTACACCTTC. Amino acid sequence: CASSEAADTIYGYTF.

The CDR3 DNA is TGTGCCAGTAGTATAACCGGGGGGGAGAGAAGGACTGAAGCTTTCTTT. Its protein is CASSITGGERRTEAFF. The chain recombines TRBV19 with TRBJ1-1, with D maybe TRBD1 (5 bases). Trimming removed 2 bases from V and 5 bases from J, with 18 bases in between. From germline, CDR1 is LNHDA and CDR2 SQIVND (reference sequence). The length of the CDR3 is 16 residues.